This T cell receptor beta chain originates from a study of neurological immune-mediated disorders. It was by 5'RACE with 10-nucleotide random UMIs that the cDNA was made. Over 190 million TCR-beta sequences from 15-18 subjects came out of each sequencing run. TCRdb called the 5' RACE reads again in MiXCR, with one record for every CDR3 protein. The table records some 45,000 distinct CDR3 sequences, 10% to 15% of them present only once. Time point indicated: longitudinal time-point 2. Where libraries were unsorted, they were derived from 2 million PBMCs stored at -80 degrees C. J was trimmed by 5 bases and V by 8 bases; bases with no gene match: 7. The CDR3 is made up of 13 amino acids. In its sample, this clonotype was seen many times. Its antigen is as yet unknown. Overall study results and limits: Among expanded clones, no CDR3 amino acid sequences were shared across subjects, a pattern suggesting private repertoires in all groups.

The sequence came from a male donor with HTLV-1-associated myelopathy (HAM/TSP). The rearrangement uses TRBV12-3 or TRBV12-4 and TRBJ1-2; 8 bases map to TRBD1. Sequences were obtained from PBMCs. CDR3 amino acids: CASSAGGGYGYTF. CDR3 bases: TGTGCCAGCTCCGCAGGGGGCGGTTATGGCTACACCTTC.